Listed here are 20 T cell receptor beta chains from one sample, sequenced in a study of T cells after yellow fever vaccination. Using its own MiXCR run on the 5' RACE reads, TCRdb lists one record per CDR3 protein. The table shows 300,000 to 350,000 distinct CDR3 sequences, with 3% to 4.5% occurring only once. Specimen: PBMCs, collected 5 days after the yellow fever booster vaccination. These receptors came from a man aged 18 to 30 who received the YFV17D yellow fever vaccine.

This clonotype has just a few counts. This chain joins TRBV4-3 and TRBJ1-2, with D possibly being TRBD1 (5 bases). CDR1 LGHNA and CDR2 YSLEER come from the germline V gene. V lost 1 base to trimming and J lost 1 base, with 10 bases between them. The CDR3 sequence is 15 residues long. The CDR3 spells CASSQGGGFNYGYTF. Here the CDR3 DNA reads TGCGCCAGCAGCCAAGGGGGGGGGTTTAACTATGGCTACACCTTC.

The chain uses TRBV12-3 or TRBV12-4 and TRBJ1-1; no clear D gene. The CDR3 is 12 amino acids. V lost 7 bases and J 1 base, leaving 7 bases between the germline ends. CDR3 DNA sequence: TGTGCCAGCACTTTCGCGAACACTGAAGCTTTCTTT. It specifies CASTFANTEAFF.

The chain employs TRBV2 and TRBJ1-5, with D perhaps TRBD1 (6 bases). This CDR3 has 12 amino acids. Trimming shortened V by 8 bases and J by 10 bases, and 15 bases separated the two germline ends. The V gene's germline CDR1 is SNHLY and CDR2 FYNNEI. CDR3 region: CASGVGTRPQHF. The CDR3 nucleotides are TGTGCCAGCGGTGTGGGGACACGACCCCAGCATTTT.

The rearrangement links TRBV20-1 to TRBJ2-1; tentatively, D is TRBD1 (8 bases). Germline V gene lookup returns CDR1 DFQATT and CDR2 SNEGSKA (reference sequence). The CDR3 is 14 residues long. V was cut by 2 bases and J by 9 bases, with 17 bases left in between. CDR3 in amino acids: CSARQYRGGVEQFF. The CDR3 DNA follows: TGCAGTGCTAGACAATACAGGGGGGGAGTTGAGCAGTTCTTC.

In its sample, this clonotype was seen a few times. The chain couples TRBV2 to TRBJ1-6; D is unclear. This CDR3 has 12 amino acids. V was shortened by 2 bases and J by 9 bases, with 5 bases between the two germline ends. Germline V gene sequence: CDR1 SNHLY, CDR2 FYNNEI. The CDR3 DNA reads TGTGCCAGCAGTGAATACACTTCACCCCTCCACTTT. Protein product: CASSEYTSPLHF.

The chain joins TRBV9 to TRBJ1-1, with TRBD1 identical over 8 bases. The ends lost 0 bases at V and 7 bases at J; junction bases unmatched: 2. The CDR3 has 13 amino acids. Germline V gives CDR1 SGDLS, CDR2 YYNGEE. CDR3 sequence: CASSVEGQGEAFF. As DNA, the CDR3 is TGTGCCAGCAGCGTAGAAGGACAGGGTGAAGCTTTCTTT. Variable domain in full (rest from reference TRBV9 and TRBJ1-1): DSGVTQTPKHLITATGQRVTLRCSPRSGDLSVYWYQQSLDQGLQFLIQYYNGEERAKGNILERFSAQQFPDLHSELNLSSLELGDSALYFCASSVEGQGEAFFGQGTRLTVV.

This clonotype was seen ten or more times. The CDR3 region has the DNA TGTGCCAGCAGCTTAGAAATCGGGCAGGCCCCCGGGGAGCTGTTTTTT. This sequence encodes CASSLEIGQAPGELFF. The J gene is TRBJ2-2, the V gene TRBV11-2; D is unresolved. Germline V gives CDR1 SGHAT, CDR2 FQNNGV. The CDR3 totals 16 residues. Trimming shortened V by 0 bases and J by 6 bases, and 14 bases separated the two germline ends.

This clonotype was counted ten times or more. The rearrangement links TRBV6-6 to TRBJ2-7; no definite D call. Trimming removed 6 bases at V and 2 bases at J, with 11 bases between. Germline CDR1 MNHNY, CDR2 SVGAGI (reference sequence). This CDR3 spans 13 amino acids. CDR3 in amino acids: CASRFGGAYEQYV. The CDR3 DNA reads TGTGCCAGCAGGTTTGGTGGGGCCTACGAGCAGTACGTC.

This clonotype was recorded at least ten times. CDR3 sequence (DNA): TGTGCCAGCAGCTTACAGGTCACAGATACGCAGTATTTT. It yields the protein CASSLQVTDTQYF. The J gene is TRBJ2-3, the V gene TRBV7-2; no clear D gene. In germline, CDR1 is SGHTA, CDR2 FQGNSA. V lost 2 bases and J 2 bases, leaving 5 bases between the germline ends. There are 13 residues in the CDR3. The full variable domain, its missing parts supplied by reference TRBV7-2 and TRBJ2-3, is GAGVSQSPSNKVTEKGKDVELRCDPISGHTALYWYRQSLGQGLEFLIYFQGNSAPDKSGLPSDRFSAERTGGSVSTLTIQRTQQEDSAVYLCASSLQVTDTQYFGPGTRLTVL.

The CDR3 region has the DNA TGTGCCAGCAGTTCGCGTCCAGGGACGTACTCTGGGGCCAACGTCCTGACTTTC. This codes for CASSSRPGTYSGANVLTF. V is TRBV6-5 and J is TRBJ2-6; possibly TRBD1 or TRBD2 for D (5 bases each). Germline loops: CDR1 MNHEY, CDR2 SVGAGI. The V end lost 4 bases, the J end lost 0 bases, and 16 bases lay between the germline ends. There are 18 residues in the CDR3.

This clonotype showed up many times. The chain combines TRBV9 with TRBJ2-3, with D perhaps TRBD2 (6 bases). Trimming removed 5 bases at V and 1 base at J, with 8 bases between. Germline V gives CDR1 SGDLS, CDR2 YYNGEE. This CDR3 has 13 residues. CDR3 in amino acids: CASRGEGTDTQYF. The CDR3 DNA follows: TGTGCCAGCAGGGGGGAGGGCACAGATACGCAGTATTTT.

The V gene is TRBV12-3 or TRBV12-4, the J gene TRBJ2-3, with a possible D match to TRBD1 (5 bases). V was cut by 1 base and J by 11 bases, with 10 bases left in between. The CDR3 loop spans 12 amino acids. For the CDR3, the DNA is TGTGCCAGCAGTTTAGTACAGGTTATGCAGTATTTT. Its translation is CASSLVQVMQYF.

In this sample, this clonotype turned up many times. The chain uses TRBV4-3 and TRBJ2-3; the D is unclear. Germline V gene lookup returns CDR1 LGHNA and CDR2 YSLEER. The CDR3 is made up of 14 amino acids. The V gene lost 0 bases and the J gene lost 3 bases, with 7 bases spanning the gap. This CDR3 is CASSQDRATDTQYF. The CDR3 DNA follows: TGCGCCAGCAGCCAAGATAGAGCTACAGATACGCAGTATTTT.

The CDR3: CSAADQGLNTEAFF. The CDR3, as DNA: TGCAGTGCTGCAGATCAGGGGCTGAACACTGAAGCTTTCTTT. The chain uses TRBV20-1 and TRBJ1-1; D is perhaps TRBD1 (6 bases). Between the trimmed V and J ends, which lost 5 bases and 0 bases, there was a span of 13 bases. This CDR3 contains 14 residues. Per the germline V gene, CDR1 is DFQATT and CDR2 is SNEGSKA (reference sequence).

V gene TRBV27 combines with J gene TRBJ2-1, with 8 bases that match TRBD2. CDR1 and CDR2 from the germline V gene are MNHEY and SMNVEV (reference sequence). V lost 8 bases to trimming and J lost 4 bases; unmatched junction nucleotides: 4. This CDR3 is 13 amino acids long. The CDR3 region is CASQGLDYNEQFF. CDR3 nucleotide sequence: TGTGCCAGCCAGGGACTAGATTACAATGAGCAGTTCTTC.

This clonotype was seen repeatedly, ten times or more. The chain links TRBV7-9 to TRBJ2-3; D is unclear. Trimming took 4 bases from V and 0 from J, leaving 17 bases between them. Per germline, CDR1 SEHNR and CDR2 FQNEAQ (reference sequence). This CDR3 has 17 amino acids. DNA for the CDR3: TGTGCCAGCAGCTCAAGAAGGACCCTCCGAAGCACAGATACGCAGTATTTT. Amino acids: CASSSRRTLRSTDTQYF.

This clonotype was recorded at least ten times. V usage is TRBV5-1 and J usage is TRBJ1-2; 8 bases match TRBD1. The germline V gene has CDR1 SGHRS and CDR2 YFSETQ. The CDR3 covers 13 residues. The ends lost 2 bases at V and 6 bases at J; junction bases unmatched: 3. This chain's CDR3 is CASSFPTGDGYTF. CDR3 bases: TGCGCCAGCAGCTTTCCGACAGGGGATGGCTACACCTTC.

This chain links TRBV6-1 with TRBJ1-6; D uncertain. Trimming shortened V by 2 bases and J by 10 bases, and 12 bases separated the two germline ends. Germline V gives CDR1 MNHNS, CDR2 SASEGT. The CDR3 covers 14 residues. CDR3 residues: CASSELAQRSPLHF. The DNA for the CDR3 is TGTGCCAGCAGTGAACTGGCTCAGCGATCACCCCTCCACTTT.

This clonotype was observed a handful of times. The chain's CDR3 is CASSQAGVLSFEAFF. Written as DNA, the CDR3 is TGCGCCAGCAGCCAAGCAGGGGTTTTATCGTTTGAAGCTTTCTTT. V is TRBV4-1 and J is TRBJ1-1; possibly TRBD1 for D (6 bases). The CDR3 is made up of 15 amino acids. V lost 1 base and J 7 bases, leaving 16 bases between the germline ends. Germline assignment: CDR1 MGHRA and CDR2 YSYEKL.

The chain joins TRBV15 to TRBJ1-6; a possible D gene is TRBD1 (6 bases). The germline CDR1 and CDR2 sequences are LNHNV and YYDKDF (reference sequence). The CDR3 loop spans 17 amino acids. With 5 bases removed from V and 7 bases from J, the gap between germline ends came to 21 bases. The CDR3 DNA sequence: TGTGCCACCAGCGCGGGAATAGGGGGTTTCAGGAATTCACCCCTCCACTTT. It encodes CATSAGIGGFRNSPLHF.